These 21 T cell receptor beta chains originate from one sample sequenced in a study of PD-L1 blockade in urothelial cancer. As for time point: peripheral blood 6 weeks after treatment start. Assay used: immunoSEQ multiplex PCR; TCRdb lists only in-frame clones, some missing. The sample yields 40,000 to 60,000 clones, roughly 80% seen once. Sequenced here: PBMCs, sampled around atezolizumab (anti-PD-L1) treatment. The receptors were sampled from a man between 65 and 79 years old with urothelial cancer.

This chain joins TRBV5-1 and TRBJ2-5; D possibly corresponds to TRBD2 (5 bases). CDR3 length: 13 residues. The V and J ends lost 4 bases and 5 bases respectively, with 12 bases between them. CDR1 is SGHRS and CDR2 is YFSETQ in the germline V gene. The CDR3 loop is CASSRRPGETQYF. The CDR3 DNA follows: TGCGCCAGCAGCCGCAGGCCGGGGGAGACCCAGTACTTC.

The V and J genes are TRBV10-2 and TRBJ1-1, with D possibly being TRBD1 (5 bases). The germline gives CDR1 WSHSY, CDR2 SAAADI. Trimming took off 3 bases at V and 1 base at J, with 15 bases between the two ends. The CDR3 has 16 residues. DNA of the CDR3: TGCGCCAGCAGTGACCCCACGGACATCACGAACACTGAAGCTTTCTTT. It encodes CASSDPTDITNTEAFF.

This clone showed up just a few times. This chain connects TRBV6-4 to TRBJ2-1; 9 bases fit TRBD2. The trim removed 4 bases at V and 12 bases at J, leaving 7 bases unmatched. This CDR3 spans 13 amino acids. The V gene's germline CDR1 is MRHNA and CDR2 SNTAGT. The CDR3 DNA is TGTGCCAGCAGTGGGGGGCTAGCGGGAAGGCAGTTCTTC. It encodes CASSGGLAGRQFF.

This clone appeared a single time. This sequence joins TRBV7-2 and TRBJ2-3, with D uncertain. In germline, CDR1 is SGHTA, CDR2 FQGNSA. V was pared by 2 bases and J by 3 bases, with 9 bases between. The length of the CDR3 is 14 residues. The CDR3 protein is CASSLPPYTDTQYF. For the CDR3, the DNA is TGTGCCAGCAGCTTACCGCCCTATACAGATACGCAGTATTTT.

The chain joins TRBV10-3 to TRBJ2-3; 10 bases map to TRBD2. Germline-derived CDR1 and CDR2 are ENHRY and SYGVKD. Trimming cost V 0 bases and J 6 bases; bases outside gene matches: 3. CDR3 length: 15 residues. CDR3 protein: CAISESLAGVDTQYF. The CDR3 DNA is TGTGCCATCAGTGAGTCCCTAGCGGGAGTGGATACGCAGTATTTT.

The chain couples TRBV28 to TRBJ2-2, with 13 bases aligning to TRBD2. The CDR3 covers 17 residues. Germline V gives CDR1 MDHEN, CDR2 SYDVKM. Unmatched junction bases numbered 8, after V lost 7 bases and J lost 3 bases. DNA for the CDR3: TGTGCCAGCACTCTAGGGGGGACTAGCGGGGACACCGGGGAGCTGTTTTTT. Amino acid sequence: CASTLGGTSGDTGELFF.

This rearrangement joins TRBV21-1 to TRBJ2-1; the D segment call TRBD2 is taken from the table without a DNA check. TRBV21-1 counts as a pseudogene. The CDR3 length is 15 residues. CDR3 sequence reads: CASSKVPGAGNEQFF. The DNA of the CDR3 is TGTGCCAGCAGCAAAGTCCCGGGAGCGGGCAATGAGCAGTTCTTC.

The V call is TRBV4-2, the J call TRBJ1-4, with D possibly TRBD1 on 6 matching bases. V lost 6 bases and J lost 4, with 15 bases in between. Looked up from germline, CDR1 is LGHNA and CDR2 is YNFKEQ. The CDR3 totals 15 residues. DNA for the CDR3: TGTGCCAGCAGGAACAACAGGGCGATTAATGAAAAACTGTTTTTT. Its translation: CASRNNRAINEKLFF.

This sequence joins TRBV27 and TRBJ1-1; D is unresolved. The germline gives CDR1 MNHEY, CDR2 SMNVEV (reference sequence). The length of the CDR3 is 13 residues. Deletions cut 8 bases from V and 3 bases from J, with 13 bases between. The chain's CDR3 is CASSKGRDTEAFF. The CDR3 DNA reads TGTGCCAGCTCTAAAGGGAGGGACACTGAAGCTTTCTTT.

The V and J genes are TRBV12-5 and TRBJ2-1, with D perhaps matching TRBD2 (6 bases). Deletions cut 6 bases from V and 7 bases from J, with 10 bases between. The CDR3 runs 12 residues. Germline CDR1 is LGHNT and CDR2 is FRNRAP. The CDR3 here is CASGRGGNEQFF. In DNA form, the CDR3 reads TGTGCTAGTGGCCGTGGGGGGAATGAGCAGTTCTTC.

This sequence joins TRBV5-4 and TRBJ2-2; tentative D call: TRBD1 (5 bases). The CDR3 has 15 amino acids. V dropped 0 bases and J dropped 7 bases, with 13 bases sitting between them. CDR1 and CDR2 (germline): SGHNT, YYREEE (reference sequence). The CDR3 bases are TGTGCCAGCAGCTTGGGCAGGGATGTGCGCGGGGAGCTGTTTTTT. Translated, it gives CASSLGRDVRGELFF.

The chain joins TRBV18 to TRBJ2-1; D not resolved. CDR1 and CDR2 (germline): KGHSH, LQKENI. The CDR3 totals 14 residues. V lost 2 bases to trimming and J lost 3 bases, with 8 bases between them. The CDR3: CASSPTVDYNEQFF. CDR3 DNA sequence: TGTGCCAGCTCACCAACCGTAGACTACAATGAGCAGTTCTTC.

This clone has at least ten counts. The chain carries TRBV28 and TRBJ1-3, with D possibly TRBD1 on 5 matching bases. Germline V gene lookup returns CDR1 MDHEN and CDR2 SYDVKM. V lost 3 bases, J lost 4 bases, and 16 bases lay in between. The length of the CDR3 is 16 residues. The CDR3 reads CASSFIGGRKGNTIYF. Here the CDR3 DNA reads TGTGCCAGCAGTTTCATCGGGGGGAGAAAAGGAAACACCATATATTTT.

The chain has TRBV9 and TRBJ2-5; D may be TRBD1 (7 bases). The CDR3 loop spans 14 amino acids. V was clipped by 4 bases and J by 4 bases, with 14 bases between them. CDR1 and CDR2 from the germline V gene are SGDLS and YYNGEE. The CDR3 spells CASSFRQGGETQYF. The CDR3 region has the DNA TGTGCCAGCAGCTTCCGACAGGGAGGAGAGACCCAGTACTTC.

The chain has TRBV28 and TRBJ1-3; D is ambiguous. The germline V gene has CDR1 MDHEN and CDR2 SYDVKM. The CDR3 extends over 16 amino acids. V was shortened by 3 bases and J by 0 bases, with 12 bases between the two germline ends. The CDR3: CASSFEVLSSGNTIYF. The CDR3 DNA reads as TGTGCCAGCAGTTTCGAGGTCCTGAGCTCTGGAAACACCATATATTTT.

The chain recombines TRBV7-9 with TRBJ1-3; 7 bases line up with TRBD1. The CDR3 loop spans 16 amino acids. The germline V gene has CDR1 SEHNR and CDR2 FQNEAQ (reference sequence). V lost 0 bases, J lost 0 bases, and 2 bases stayed unmatched. CDR3 in amino acids: CASSLATGDSGNTIYF. Written as DNA, the CDR3 is TGTGCCAGCAGCTTAGCAACAGGGGACTCTGGAAACACCATATATTTT.

The J gene is TRBJ2-4, the V gene TRBV10-1; 7 positions agree with TRBD1. The CDR3 covers 16 residues. V trimming: 2 bases; J trimming: 3 bases; junction bases outside the gene matches: 7. CDR1 and CDR2 (germline): WNHNN, SYGVQD (reference sequence). CDR3 sequence reads: CASSEGTEPFKNIQYF. CDR3 DNA sequence: TGCGCCAGCAGTGAGGGGACAGAACCTTTCAAAAACATTCAGTACTTC.

CDR3 loop: CASSDPTWLGYTF. In nucleotides, the CDR3 is TGTGCCAGCAGTGATCCCACCTGGCTCGGCTACACCTTC. The genes are TRBV25-1 and TRBJ1-2, with no clear D. CDR1 and CDR2 from the germline V gene are MGHDK and SYGVNS. Trimming removed 3 bases at V and 8 bases at J, with 13 bases between. This CDR3 contains 13 residues.

This clone was observed a handful of times. The chain couples TRBV2 to TRBJ2-1, with 7 nucleotides matching TRBD1. Germline CDR1 is SNHLY and CDR2 is FYNNEI. CDR3 length equals 16 residues. The V gene end was trimmed by 3 bases and the J gene end by 0 bases; junction bases not matched to a gene: 5. The DNA of the CDR3 is TGTGCCAGCAGTGACTATGGGACAGCCTCCTACAATGAGCAGTTCTTC. Amino acids: CASSDYGTASYNEQFF.

The chain combines TRBV7-8 with TRBJ1-3; D not resolved. The V gene lost 3 bases and the J gene lost 4 bases, with 10 bases spanning the gap. Germline V CDR1 and CDR2: SGHVS, FQNEAQ. The CDR3 covers 14 residues. CDR3 protein: CASSLGGVGNTIYF. The CDR3 DNA is TGTGCCAGCAGCTTGGGAGGAGTGGGAAACACCATATATTTT.

The chain uses TRBV18 and TRBJ2-1; the D gene is possibly TRBD1 (6 bases). This CDR3 has 15 residues. Germline assignment: CDR1 KGHSH and CDR2 LQKENI. Trimming removed 5 bases from V and 6 bases from J, with 17 bases in between. CDR3 sequence: CASSDTGWDGNEQFF. CDR3 DNA sequence: TGTGCCAGCTCAGATACAGGGTGGGACGGCAATGAGCAGTTCTTC.